These 3 T cell receptor beta chains were all obtained from the same sample, sequenced in a study of T-cell reconstitution after alpha-beta-depleted transplantation in children (dated by TCRdb to 2016 to 2018). The library was built by means of PCR. The sequencing machine was an Illumina HiSeq 2500. To normalize quantification of the TCRbeta repertoire, the TCR libraries were built with molecular barcoding that relied on unique molecular identifiers. TCRdb reprocessing: public reads trimmed at Q25 with fastp, clones called with MiXCR, in-frame beta chains kept. Identical CDR3 protein sequences are pooled into one entry, listed with their most common genes and DNA. Within this sample are about 360,000 distinct CDR3 sequences, with 13% of them counted one time only. The ten most abundant clones make up roughly 4.3% of the sample. Material: PBMCs, obtained from the stem cell graft. These receptors were collected from a human donor who donated a stem cell graft to a child with Fanconi anemia.

This clonotype has a handful of counts. The J gene is TRBJ2-1, the V gene TRBV5-1; the D gene is possibly TRBD2 (7 bases). This CDR3 is 14 amino acids long. Germline V lookup: CDR1 SGHRS, CDR2 YFSETQ. Trimming removed 1 base from V and 9 bases from J, with 14 bases in between. The CDR3 reads CASSLTGGSVEQFF. The DNA for the CDR3 is TGCGCCAGCAGCTTGACGGGGGGCTCCGTTGAGCAGTTCTTC.

The V call is TRBV12-3 or TRBV12-4, the J call TRBJ2-7; D unclear. The germline V and J ends were trimmed by 3 bases and 3 bases, with 9 bases remaining between them. The CDR3 loop spans 13 amino acids. The CDR3 coding sequence is TGTGCCAGCAGTTTCCGGAACGGCTACGAGCAGTACGTC. This codes for CASSFRNGYEQYV.

This clonotype has at least ten counts. The V and J genes are TRBV6-1 and TRBJ2-7, with 7 nucleotides matching TRBD1. Germline CDR1 MNHNS, CDR2 SASEGT. The CDR3 covers 14 residues. Losses at the gene ends were 6 bases for V and 3 bases for J; bases not matched to a gene: 8. The DNA of the CDR3 is TGTGCCAGCAGAGAGAGACAGGGAAACTACGAGCAGTACTTC. Its protein product is CASRERQGNYEQYF.